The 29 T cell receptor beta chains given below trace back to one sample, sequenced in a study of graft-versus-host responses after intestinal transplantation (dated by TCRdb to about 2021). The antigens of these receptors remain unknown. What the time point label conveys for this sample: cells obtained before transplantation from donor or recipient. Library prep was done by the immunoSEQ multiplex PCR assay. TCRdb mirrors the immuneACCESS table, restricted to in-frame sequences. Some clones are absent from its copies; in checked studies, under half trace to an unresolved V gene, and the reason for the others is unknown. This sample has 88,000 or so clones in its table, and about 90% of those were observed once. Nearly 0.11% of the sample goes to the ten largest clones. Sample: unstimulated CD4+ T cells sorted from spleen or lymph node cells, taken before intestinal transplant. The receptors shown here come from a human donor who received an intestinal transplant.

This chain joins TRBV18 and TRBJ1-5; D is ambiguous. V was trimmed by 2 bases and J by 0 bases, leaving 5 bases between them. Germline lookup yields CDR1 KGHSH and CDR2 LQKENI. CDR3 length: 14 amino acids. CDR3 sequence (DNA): TGTGCCAGCTCACCAGAGTATAGCAATCAGCCCCAGCATTTT. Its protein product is CASSPEYSNQPQHF.

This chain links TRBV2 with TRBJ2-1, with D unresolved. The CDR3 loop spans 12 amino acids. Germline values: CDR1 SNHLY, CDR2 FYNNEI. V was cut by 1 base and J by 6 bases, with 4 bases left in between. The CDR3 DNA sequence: TGTGCCAGCAGTGAAGGGCCCAATGAGCAGTTCTTC. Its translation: CASSEGPNEQFF.

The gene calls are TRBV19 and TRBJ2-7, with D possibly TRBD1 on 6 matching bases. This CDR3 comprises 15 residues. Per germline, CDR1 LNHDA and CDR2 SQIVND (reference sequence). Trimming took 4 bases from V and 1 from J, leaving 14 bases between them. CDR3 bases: TGTGCCAGTAGTACACAGGGAAGTGGGTCCTACGAGCAGTACTTC. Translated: CASSTQGSGSYEQYF.

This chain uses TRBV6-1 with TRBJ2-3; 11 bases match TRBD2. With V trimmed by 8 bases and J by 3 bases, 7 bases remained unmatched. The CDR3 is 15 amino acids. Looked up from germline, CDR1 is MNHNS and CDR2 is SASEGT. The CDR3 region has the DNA TGTGCCAGCGGGAATAGCGGGGGGGGGACAGATACGCAGTATTTT. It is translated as CASGNSGGGTDTQYF.

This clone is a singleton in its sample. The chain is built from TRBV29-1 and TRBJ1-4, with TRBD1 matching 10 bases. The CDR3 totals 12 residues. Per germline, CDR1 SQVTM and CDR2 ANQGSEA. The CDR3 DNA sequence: TGCAGTAATGACAGGGGGCAGGAAAAACTGTTTTTT. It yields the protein CSNDRGQEKLFF.

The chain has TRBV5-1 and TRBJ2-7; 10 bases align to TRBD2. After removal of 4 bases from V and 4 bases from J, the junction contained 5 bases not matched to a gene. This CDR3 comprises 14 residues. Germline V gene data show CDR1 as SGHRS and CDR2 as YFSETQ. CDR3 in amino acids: CASSPSGGDYEQYF. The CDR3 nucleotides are TGCGCCAGCAGCCCGAGCGGGGGGGATTACGAGCAGTACTTC.

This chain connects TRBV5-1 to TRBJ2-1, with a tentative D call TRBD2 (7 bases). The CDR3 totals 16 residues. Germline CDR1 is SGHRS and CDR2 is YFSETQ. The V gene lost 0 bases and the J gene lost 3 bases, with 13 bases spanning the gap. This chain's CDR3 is CASSLDAGAGYNEQFF. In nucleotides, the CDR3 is TGCGCCAGCAGCTTGGATGCGGGGGCGGGCTACAATGAGCAGTTCTTC.

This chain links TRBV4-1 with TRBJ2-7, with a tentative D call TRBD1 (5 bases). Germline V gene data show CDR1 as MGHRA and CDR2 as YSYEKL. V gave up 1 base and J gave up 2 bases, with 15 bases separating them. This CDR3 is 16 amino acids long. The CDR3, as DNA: TGCGCCAGCAGCCAAGCGACCGTAGGGGCAACCTACGAGCAGTACTTC. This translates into CASSQATVGATYEQYF.

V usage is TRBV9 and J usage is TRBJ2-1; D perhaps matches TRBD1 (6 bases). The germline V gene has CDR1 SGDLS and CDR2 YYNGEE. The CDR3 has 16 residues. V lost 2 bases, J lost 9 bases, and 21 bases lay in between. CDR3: CASSVAPRGQRSEQFF. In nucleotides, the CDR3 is TGTGCCAGCAGCGTGGCCCCCAGGGGTCAAAGGAGTGAGCAGTTCTTC.

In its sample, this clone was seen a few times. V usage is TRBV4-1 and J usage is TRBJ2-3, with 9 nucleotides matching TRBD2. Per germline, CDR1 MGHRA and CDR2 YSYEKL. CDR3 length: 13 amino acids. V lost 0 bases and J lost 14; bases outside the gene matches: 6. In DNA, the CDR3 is TGCGCCAGCAGCCAAGATCCGGGTAGCGGGGGGTATTTT. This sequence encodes CASSQDPGSGGYF.

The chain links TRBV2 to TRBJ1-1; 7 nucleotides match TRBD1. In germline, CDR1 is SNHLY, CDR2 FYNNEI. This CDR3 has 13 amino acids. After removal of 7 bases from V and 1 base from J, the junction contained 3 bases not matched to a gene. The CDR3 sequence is CASTRDRNTEAFF. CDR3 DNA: TGTGCCAGCACCCGGGACAGGAACACTGAAGCTTTCTTT.

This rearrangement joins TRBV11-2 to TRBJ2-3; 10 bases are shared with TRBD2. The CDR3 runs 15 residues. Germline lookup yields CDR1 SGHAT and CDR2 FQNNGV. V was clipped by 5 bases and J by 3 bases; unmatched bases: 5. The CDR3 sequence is CASSPGLAATDTQYF. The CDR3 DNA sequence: TGTGCCAGCAGCCCCGGACTAGCGGCTACAGATACGCAGTATTTT. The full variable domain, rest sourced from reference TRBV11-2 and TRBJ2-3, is EAGVAQSPRYKIIEKRQSVAFWCNPISGHATLYWYQQILGQGPKLLIQFQNNGVVDDSQLPKDRFSAERLKGVDSTLKIQPAKLEDSAVYLCASSPGLAATDTQYFGPGTRLTVL.

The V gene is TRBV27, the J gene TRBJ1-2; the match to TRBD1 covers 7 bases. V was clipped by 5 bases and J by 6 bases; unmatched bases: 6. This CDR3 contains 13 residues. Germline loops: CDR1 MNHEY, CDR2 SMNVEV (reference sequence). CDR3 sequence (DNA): TGTGCCAGCAGTCCGGCAGGGGGTAATGGCTACACCTTC. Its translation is CASSPAGGNGYTF.

The CDR3 sequence: CASSQQENTEAFF. CDR3 DNA: TGTGCCAGCAGCCAGCAGGAGAACACTGAAGCTTTCTTT. The chain employs TRBV4-2 and TRBJ1-1; no clear D gene. Germline assignment: CDR1 LGHNA and CDR2 YNFKEQ. This CDR3 is built from 13 residues. V was shortened by 3 bases and J by 1 base, with 6 bases between the two germline ends.

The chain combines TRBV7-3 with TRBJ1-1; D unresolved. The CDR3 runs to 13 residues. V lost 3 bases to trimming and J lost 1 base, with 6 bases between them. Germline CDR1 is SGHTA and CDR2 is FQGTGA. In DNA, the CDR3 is TGTGCCAGCAGCTTCAGACAGAACACTGAAGCTTTCTTT. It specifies CASSFRQNTEAFF.

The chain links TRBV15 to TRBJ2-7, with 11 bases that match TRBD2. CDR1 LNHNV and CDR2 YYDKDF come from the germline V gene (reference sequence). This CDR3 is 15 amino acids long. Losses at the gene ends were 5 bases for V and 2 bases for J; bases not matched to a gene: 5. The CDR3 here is CATSVRLAGTYEQYF. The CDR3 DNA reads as TGTGCCACCAGCGTGCGACTAGCGGGGACCTACGAGCAGTACTTC. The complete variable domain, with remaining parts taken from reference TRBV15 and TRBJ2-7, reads DAMVIQNPRYQVTQFGKPVTLSCSQTLNHNVMYWYQQKSSQAPKLLFHYYDKDFNNEADTPDNFQSRRPNTSFCFLDIRSPGLGDTAMYLCATSVRLAGTYEQYFGPGTRLTVT.

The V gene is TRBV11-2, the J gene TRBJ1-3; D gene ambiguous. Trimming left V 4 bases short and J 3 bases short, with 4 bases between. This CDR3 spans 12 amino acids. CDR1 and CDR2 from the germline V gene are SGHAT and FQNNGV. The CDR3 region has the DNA TGTGCCAGCAGCTCCCGTGGAAACACCATATATTTT. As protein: CASSSRGNTIYF. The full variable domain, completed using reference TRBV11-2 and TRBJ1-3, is EAGVAQSPRYKIIEKRQSVAFWCNPISGHATLYWYQQILGQGPKLLIQFQNNGVVDDSQLPKDRFSAERLKGVDSTLKIQPAKLEDSAVYLCASSSRGNTIYFGEGSWLTVV.

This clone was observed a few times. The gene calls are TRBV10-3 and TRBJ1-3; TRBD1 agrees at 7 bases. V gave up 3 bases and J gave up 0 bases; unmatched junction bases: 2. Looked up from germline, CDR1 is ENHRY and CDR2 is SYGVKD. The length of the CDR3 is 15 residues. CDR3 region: CAISDRTGSGNTIYF. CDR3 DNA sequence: TGTGCCATCAGTGACAGGACAGGCTCTGGAAACACCATATATTTT.

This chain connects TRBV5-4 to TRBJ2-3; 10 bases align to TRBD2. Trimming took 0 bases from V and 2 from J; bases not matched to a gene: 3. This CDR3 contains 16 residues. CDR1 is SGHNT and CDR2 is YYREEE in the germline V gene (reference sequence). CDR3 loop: CASSLGGTSDTDTQYF. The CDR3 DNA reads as TGTGCCAGCAGCTTGGGCGGGACTAGCGACACAGATACGCAGTATTTT.

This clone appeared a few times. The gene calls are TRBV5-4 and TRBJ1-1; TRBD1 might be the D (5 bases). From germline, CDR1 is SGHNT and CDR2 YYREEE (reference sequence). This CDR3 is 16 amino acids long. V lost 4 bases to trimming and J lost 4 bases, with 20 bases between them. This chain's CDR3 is CASSHSGSLRTTEAFF. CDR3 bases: TGTGCCAGCAGCCATTCAGGGTCATTACGGACCACTGAAGCTTTCTTT.

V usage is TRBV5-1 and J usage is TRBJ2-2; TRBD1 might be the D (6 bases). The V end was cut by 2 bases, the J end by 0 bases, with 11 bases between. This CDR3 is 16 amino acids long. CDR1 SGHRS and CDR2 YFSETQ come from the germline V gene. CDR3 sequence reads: CASSLQGLANTGELFF. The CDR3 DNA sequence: TGCGCCAGCAGCTTACAGGGTCTGGCGAACACCGGGGAGCTGTTTTTT.

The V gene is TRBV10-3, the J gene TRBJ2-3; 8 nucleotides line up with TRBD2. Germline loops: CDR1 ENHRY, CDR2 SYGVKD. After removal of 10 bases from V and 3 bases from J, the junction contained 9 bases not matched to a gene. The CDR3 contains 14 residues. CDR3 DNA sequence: TGTGCCACCGGGGGGGGTATTGGGACAGATACGCAGTATTTT. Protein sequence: CATGGGIGTDTQYF.

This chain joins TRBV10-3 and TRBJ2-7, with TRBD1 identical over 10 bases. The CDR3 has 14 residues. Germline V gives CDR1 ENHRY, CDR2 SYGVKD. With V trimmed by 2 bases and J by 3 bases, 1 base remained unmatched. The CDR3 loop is CAISEGQGGYEQYF. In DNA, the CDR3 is TGTGCCATCAGTGAGGGACAGGGGGGCTACGAGCAGTACTTC.

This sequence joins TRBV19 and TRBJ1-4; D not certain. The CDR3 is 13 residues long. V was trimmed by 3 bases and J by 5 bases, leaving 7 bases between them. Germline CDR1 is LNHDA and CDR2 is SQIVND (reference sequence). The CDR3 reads CASSIPGNEKLFF. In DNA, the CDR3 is TGTGCCAGTAGTATTCCCGGGAATGAAAAACTGTTTTTT.

DNA for the CDR3: TGCGCCAGCAGCTTGGGACTAGCGGGGTCTGGAGAGCAGTTCTTC. Translating gives CASSLGLAGSGEQFF. The chain couples TRBV5-1 to TRBJ2-1; 11 bases line up with TRBD2. Germline lookup yields CDR1 SGHRS and CDR2 YFSETQ. Germline trimming cut 0 bases from V and 10 bases from J; bases unmatched to any gene: 6. This CDR3 spans 15 amino acids.

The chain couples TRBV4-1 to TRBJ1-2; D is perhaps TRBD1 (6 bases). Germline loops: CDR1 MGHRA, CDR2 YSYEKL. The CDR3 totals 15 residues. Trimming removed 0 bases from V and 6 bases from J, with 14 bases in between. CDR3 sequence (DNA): TGCGCCAGCAGCCAAGAAAACAGGGAAGGAGATGGCTACACCTTC. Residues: CASSQENREGDGYTF.

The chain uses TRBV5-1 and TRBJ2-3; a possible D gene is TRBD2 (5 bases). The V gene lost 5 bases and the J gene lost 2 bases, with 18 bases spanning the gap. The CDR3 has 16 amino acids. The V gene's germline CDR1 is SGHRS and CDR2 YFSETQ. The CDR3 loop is CASSRGAGSITDTQYF. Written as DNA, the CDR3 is TGCGCCAGCAGTCGGGGTGCAGGTTCCATCACAGATACGCAGTATTTT.

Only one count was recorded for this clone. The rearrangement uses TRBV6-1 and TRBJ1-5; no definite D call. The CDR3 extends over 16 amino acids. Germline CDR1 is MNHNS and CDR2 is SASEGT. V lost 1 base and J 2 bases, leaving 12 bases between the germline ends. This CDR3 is CASSEDGREGNQPQHF. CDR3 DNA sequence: TGTGCCAGCAGTGAAGACGGGAGGGAGGGCAATCAGCCCCAGCATTTT.

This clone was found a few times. CDR3: CASWGGSGVYGYTF. In DNA form, the CDR3 reads TGTGCCAGCTGGGGGGGGTCGGGTGTCTATGGCTACACCTTC. The genes are TRBV2 and TRBJ1-2, with D possibly being TRBD1 (5 bases). Trimming shortened V by 8 bases and J by 4 bases, and 17 bases separated the two germline ends. Per the germline V gene, CDR1 is SNHLY and CDR2 is FYNNEI. The CDR3 has 14 residues. The variable domain in full, completed from reference TRBV2 and TRBJ1-2, reads EPEVTQTPSHQVTQMGQEVILRCVPISNHLYFYWYRQILGQKVEFLVSFYNNEISEKSEIFDDQFSVERPDGSNFTLKIRSTKLEDSAMYFCASWGGSGVYGYTFGSGTRLTVV.